These T cell receptor beta chains were read from a single sample in a study of blood T cell repertoires in COVID-19. The method was immunoSEQ multiplex PCR; TCRdb's version includes in-frame clones alone and lacks a portion of them. The profile covers over 100,000 clones, with roughly 86% appearing a single time and 4.5% taken by the ten largest. Sequenced: peripheral blood. These receptors were obtained from a man aged 40-55 years with acute or convalescent COVID-19. The CDR3 runs from the conserved cysteine through the conserved F or W. A D gene is named only where the DNA matches it firmly. The listing skips clone size in some rows; elsewhere it reads once, few, many or a size class.

d_call clone_size j_call v_call cdr3_aa cdr3_nt
. . TRBJ1-1 TRBV5-5 CASSLAQGYSEAFF TGTGCCAGCAGCTTGGCGCAGGGTTATTCTGAAGCTTTCTTT
. . TRBJ2-2 TRBV18 CASSPATEITGELFF TGTGCCAGCTCACCCGCGACAGAAATCACCGGGGAGCTGTTTTTT
. once TRBJ2-6 TRBV14 CASSHIAAGANVLTF TGTGCCAGCAGCCACATTGCGGCCGGGGCCAACGTCCTGACTTTC
TRBD1 once TRBJ1-1 TRBV5-1 CASSSGVNRGNTEAFF TGCGCCAGCAGCTCCGGAGTGAACAGGGGGAACACTGAAGCTTTCTTT
TRBD1 . TRBJ2-2 TRBV30 CAWRRTGAHTGELFF TGTGCCTGGAGAAGGACAGGGGCCCACACCGGGGAGCTGTTTTTT
TRBD2 . TRBJ2-7 TRBV19 CASSDGTSGPPYEQYF TGTGCCAGTAGTGATGGGACTAGCGGGCCCCCGTACGAGCAGTACTTC
. . TRBJ2-7 TRBV18 CASSPLGGGNEQYF TGTGCCAGCTCACCACTGGGCGGGGGCAACGAGCAGTACTTC
. once TRBJ1-5 TRBV3-1/TRBV3-2 CASSPSAGSNQPQHF TGTGCCAGCAGCCCCTCCGCAGGGAGCAATCAGCCCCAGCATTTT
. . TRBJ1-1 TRBV7-3 CASSSARSTEAFF TGTGCCAGCAGCTCCGCCCGGAGTACTGAAGCTTTCTTT
. . TRBJ2-1 TRBV6-4 CASRLEGGGSYNEQFF TGTGCCAGCAGGCTGGAGGGGGGAGGGTCCTACAATGAGCAGTTCTTC
. . TRBJ1-1 TRBV3-1/TRBV3-2 CASSQDTENTEAFF TGTGCCAGCAGCCAAGATACAGAAAACACTGAAGCTTTCTTT
. . TRBJ1-2 TRBV5-1 CASSFLQGGYGYTF TGCGCCAGCAGCTTTCTACAGGGTGGCTATGGCTACACCTTC
. . TRBJ1-1 TRBV19 CASSQGLNTEAFF TGTGCCAGTAGTCAGGGGTTAAACACTGAAGCTTTCTTT
TRBD1 . TRBJ2-7 TRBV6-5 CASITGTGLAYEQYF TGTGCCAGCATCACCGGGACAGGGCTTGCCTACGAGCAGTACTTC
TRBD1 . TRBJ1-1 TRBV19 CASSIRGGTTEAFF TGTGCCAGTAGTATAAGAGGGGGCACCACTGAAGCTTTCTTT
TRBD1 . TRBJ2-2 TRBV6-5 CASRDREAGELFF TGTGCCAGCAGGGACAGGGAGGCCGGGGAGCTGTTTTTT
TRBD2 . TRBJ2-3 TRBV5-1 CASSLAGGVTDTQYF TGCGCCAGCAGCTTAGCGGGGGGGGTCACAGATACGCAGTATTTT
TRBD2 . TRBJ2-7 TRBV12-3/TRBV12-4 CASSRTSYEQYF TGTGCCAGCAGCCGGACTAGTTACGAGCAGTACTTC
. . TRBJ2-2 TRBV5-1 CASSSTTGTGELFF TGCGCCAGCAGCTCAACCACGGGTACCGGGGAGCTGTTTTTT
TRBD1 . TRBJ2-7 TRBV7-3 CASSHRDRPYEQYF TGTGCCAGCAGCCACCGGGACAGGCCCTACGAGCAGTACTTC
. . TRBJ1-3 TRBV7-6 CASSTDRNTGNTIYF TGTGCCAGCAGCACCGACAGGAACACTGGAAACACCATATATTTT
TRBD1 . TRBJ1-2 TRBV6-5 CASRTRTGGNYGYTF TGTGCCAGCAGGACGCGGACAGGGGGTAACTATGGCTACACCTTC
. . TRBJ1-1 TRBV30 CAWSPGDLTEAFF TGTGCCTGGAGTCCCGGGGATCTCACTGAAGCTTTCTTT
. . TRBJ1-3 TRBV5-4 CASSLAPVGLGNTIYF TGTGCCAGCAGCTTGGCCCCGGTGGGGCTTGGAAACACCATATATTTT
. . TRBJ1-1 TRBV27 CASSPGQFTEAFF TGTGCCAGCAGTCCTGGACAGTTTACTGAAGCTTTCTTT
. . TRBJ1-6 TRBV19 CASSITTGDNSPLHF TGTGCCAGTAGTATCACGACAGGTGATAATTCACCCCTCCACTTT
. . TRBJ2-5 TRBV5-1 CASSLMGAHQETQYF TGCGCCAGCAGCTTGATGGGGGCACACCAAGAGACCCAGTACTTC
. . TRBJ1-1 TRBV9 CASSVGALAEAFF TGTGCCAGCAGCGTAGGAGCTCTGGCTGAAGCTTTCTTT
TRBD1 . TRBJ1-1 TRBV19 CASSKPTGANTEAFF TGTGCCAGTAGTAAACCAACAGGGGCGAACACTGAAGCTTTCTTT
. . TRBJ2-5 TRBV6-5 CASSRQKQETQYF TGTGCCAGCAGTCGACAGAAACAAGAGACCCAGTACTTC
. . TRBJ1-2 TRBV27 CASSLNGGDFYGYTF TGTGCCAGCAGTTTAAACGGTGGGGACTTCTATGGCTACACCTTC
. . TRBJ2-1 TRBV5-1 CASSLGGARGEQFF TGCGCCAGCAGCTTGGGTGGGGCTAGGGGTGAGCAGTTCTTC
TRBD1 . TRBJ2-5 TRBV5-6 CASSLGGGAGETQYF TGTGCCAGCAGCTTGGGAGGGGGCGCGGGAGAGACCCAGTACTTC
. . TRBJ2-1 TRBV5-1 CASRPGTTSYNEQFF TGCGCCAGCAGGCCCGGGACAACATCCTACAATGAGCAGTTCTTC
. . TRBJ2-1 TRBV3-1/TRBV3-2 CASSQESGTPRSSYNEQFF TGTGCCAGCAGCCAAGAGTCCGGGACTCCCAGGAGCTCCTACAATGAGCAGTTCTTC
TRBD1 . TRBJ1-1 TRBV4-3 CASSLGQVDTEAFF TGCGCCAGCAGCCTCGGACAGGTGGACACTGAAGCTTTCTTT
TRBD1 . TRBJ1-2 TRBV30 CAWKTGSNYGYTF TGTGCCTGGAAGACAGGGAGTAACTATGGCTACACCTTC
TRBD1 once TRBJ2-7 TRBV6-5 CASSMTGGFYEQYF TGTGCCAGCAGCATGACAGGGGGATTTTACGAGCAGTACTTC
TRBD2 . TRBJ2-7 TRBV15 CATSRLAGEAYEQYF TGTGCCACCAGCAGACTAGCGGGAGAAGCGTACGAGCAGTACTTC
. . TRBJ1-5 TRBV11-2 CASSLEGQGYQPQHF TGTGCCAGCAGCTTAGAGGGGCAGGGTTATCAGCCCCAGCATTTT
. . TRBJ1-2 TRBV7-8 CASSPGAYGYTF TGTGCCAGCAGCCCGGGAGCGTATGGCTACACCTTC
TRBD2 . TRBJ2-1 TRBV3-1/TRBV3-2 CASSQTTGTSVYNEQFF TGTGCCAGCAGCCAAACTACCGGGACTAGCGTCTACAATGAGCAGTTCTTC
TRBD1 . TRBJ1-1 TRBV6-5 CASREGQGMTEAFF TGTGCCAGCAGAGAGGGACAGGGGATGACTGAAGCTTTTTTT
. . TRBJ2-5 TRBV3-1/TRBV3-2 CASSPRTLRETQYF TGTGCCAGCAGCCCCCGGACTCTGCGAGAGACCCAGTACTTC
TRBD2 . TRBJ2-2 TRBV15 CATSNRTSGNMDTGELFF TGTGCCACCAGCAATAGGACTAGCGGGAACATGGACACCGGGGAGCTGTTTTTT
. . TRBJ2-7 TRBV7-9 CASSSSRQLPYEQYF TGTGCCAGCAGCTCATCCCGACAACTCCCCTACGAGCAGTACTTC